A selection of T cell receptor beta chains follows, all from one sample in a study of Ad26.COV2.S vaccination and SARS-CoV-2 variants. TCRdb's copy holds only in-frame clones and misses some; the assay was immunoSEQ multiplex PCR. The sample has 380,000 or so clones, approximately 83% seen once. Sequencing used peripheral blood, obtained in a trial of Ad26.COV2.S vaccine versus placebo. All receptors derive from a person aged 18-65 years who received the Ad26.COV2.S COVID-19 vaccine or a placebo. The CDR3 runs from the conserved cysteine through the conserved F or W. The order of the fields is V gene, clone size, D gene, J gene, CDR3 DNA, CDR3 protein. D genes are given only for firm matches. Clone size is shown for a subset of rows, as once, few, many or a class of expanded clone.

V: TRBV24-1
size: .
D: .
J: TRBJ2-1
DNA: TGTGCCACCAGTGACCCCTCTGACAGGAGCTCCTACAATGAGCAGTTCTTC
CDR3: CATSDPSDRSSYNEQFF

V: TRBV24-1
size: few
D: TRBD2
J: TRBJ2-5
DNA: TGTGCCACCAGTGATTTATCCGCGGGAGATTCAGAGACCCAGTACTTC
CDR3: CATSDLSAGDSETQYF

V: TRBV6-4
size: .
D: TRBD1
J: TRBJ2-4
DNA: TGTGCCAGCAGCTTGACAGGGGGGGCGAAGGGAACCAAAAACATTCAGTACTTC
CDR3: CASSLTGGAKGTKNIQYF

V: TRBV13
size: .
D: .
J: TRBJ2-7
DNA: TGTGCCAGCAGCCTCTCCGTGGGCTTCAGTACCTACGAGCAGTACTTC
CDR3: CASSLSVGFSTYEQYF

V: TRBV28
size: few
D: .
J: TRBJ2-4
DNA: TGTGCCAGCAGTTTCCCACACGAACTAGCCAAAAACATTCAGTACTTC
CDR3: CASSFPHELAKNIQYF

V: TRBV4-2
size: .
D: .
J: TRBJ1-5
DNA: TGTGCCAGCAGCCAAGATTTAGACCAGCCCCAGCATTTT
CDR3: CASSQDLDQPQHF

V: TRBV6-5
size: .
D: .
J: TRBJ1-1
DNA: TGTGCCAGCGGACCAACGGGGGGCGCGTCGGTAGCTTTCTTT
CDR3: CASGPTGGASVAFF

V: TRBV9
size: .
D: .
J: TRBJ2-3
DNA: TGTGCCAGCAGCGTGGACCCGATAGTAGCTACAGATACGCAGTATTTT
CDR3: CASSVDPIVATDTQYF

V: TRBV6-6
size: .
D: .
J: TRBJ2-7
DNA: TGTGCCAGCAGGGCCCGGACAGAGGGTCGACAGCAGTACTTC
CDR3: CASRARTEGRQQYF

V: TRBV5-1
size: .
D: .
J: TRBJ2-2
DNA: TGCGCCAGCAGCTTATATGGAGGCGGGGAGCTGTTTTTT
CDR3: CASSLYGGGELFF

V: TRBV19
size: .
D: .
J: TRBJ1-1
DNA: TGTGCCAGTAGTATAGGGGTGGTTCAGTTCATGAACACTGAAGCTTTCTTT
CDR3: CASSIGVVQFMNTEAFF

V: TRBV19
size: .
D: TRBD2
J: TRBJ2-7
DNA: TGTGCCAGTAGTATGACTAGCGTTAGCTCCTACGAGCAGTACTTC
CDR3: CASSMTSVSSYEQYF

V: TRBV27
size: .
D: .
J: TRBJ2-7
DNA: TGTGCCAGCAGTTTAACCCAGGCGAAGGGGGAGCAGTACTTC
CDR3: CASSLTQAKGEQYF

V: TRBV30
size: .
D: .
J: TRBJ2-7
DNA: TGTGCCTGGAGTAATGGAGTTCCGGAGGGCGAGCAGTACTTC
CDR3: CAWSNGVPEGEQYF

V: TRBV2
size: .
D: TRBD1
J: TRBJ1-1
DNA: TGTGCCAGCACCATCGGACAGGGGATGAGGGGGGCTGAAGCTTTCTTT
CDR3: CASTIGQGMRGAEAFF

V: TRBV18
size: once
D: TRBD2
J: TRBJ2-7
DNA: TGTGCCAGCTCCCCCCAGGGACTAGCGTCTCCCTACGAGCAGTACTTC
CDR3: CASSPQGLASPYEQYF

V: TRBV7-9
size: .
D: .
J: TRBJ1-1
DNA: TGTGCCAGCAGCTCCGGACTGAAGAGGGACACTGAAGCTTTCTTT
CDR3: CASSSGLKRDTEAFF

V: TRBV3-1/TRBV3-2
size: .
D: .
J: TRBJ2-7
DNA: TGTGCCAGCAGCCGTCTTGGGAGCTACGAGCAGTACTTC
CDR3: CASSRLGSYEQYF

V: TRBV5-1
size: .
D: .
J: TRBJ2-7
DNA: TGCGCCAGCAGCTTGGGGTTGGGGGAGCAGTACTTC
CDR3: CASSLGLGEQYF

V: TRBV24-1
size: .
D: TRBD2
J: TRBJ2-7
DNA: TGTGCCCCACCCTCCATAGCGGGGACTGCCTACGAGCAGTACTTC
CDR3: CAPPSIAGTAYEQYF

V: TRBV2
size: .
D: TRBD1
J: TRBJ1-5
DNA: TGTGCCAGCAGTTATGACAGGGTGAGTCAGCCCCAGCATTTT
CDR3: CASSYDRVSQPQHF

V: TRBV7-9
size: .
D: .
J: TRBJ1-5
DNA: TGTGCCAGCAGCCCTCCGGGGGCTAGCAATCAGCCCCAGCATTTT
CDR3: CASSPPGASNQPQHF

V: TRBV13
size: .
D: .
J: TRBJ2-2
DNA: TGTGCCAGCAGCTTAGGCCTTGTGGGCCCCCCCGGGGAGCTGTTTTTT
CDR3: CASSLGLVGPPGELFF

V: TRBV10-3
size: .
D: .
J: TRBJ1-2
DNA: TGTGCCATCAGTGAGTTCACAGGGAGCGGCTACACCTTC
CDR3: CAISEFTGSGYTF

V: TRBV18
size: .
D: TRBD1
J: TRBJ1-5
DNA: TGTGCCAGCTCACCAGGGGACAGACTTAGCAATCAGCCCCAGCATTTT
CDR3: CASSPGDRLSNQPQHF

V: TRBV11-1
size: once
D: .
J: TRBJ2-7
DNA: TGTGCCAGCAGCTCGAGAAGGAACGAGCAGTACTTC
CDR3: CASSSRRNEQYF

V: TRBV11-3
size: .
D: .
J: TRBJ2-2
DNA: TGTGCCAGCAGCCCCACCGGAGCCACCGGGGAGCTGTTTTTT
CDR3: CASSPTGATGELFF

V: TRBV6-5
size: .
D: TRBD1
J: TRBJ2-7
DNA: TGTGCCAGCAGTAGGACAGGGGGAAGCTCCTACGAGCAGTACTTC
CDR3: CASSRTGGSSYEQYF

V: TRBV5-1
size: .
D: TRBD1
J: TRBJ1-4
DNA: TGCGCCAGCAAGAGACAGGGGATAGGTAGTGAAAAACTGTTTTTT
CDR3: CASKRQGIGSEKLFF

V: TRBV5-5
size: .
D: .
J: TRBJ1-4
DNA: TGTGCCAGCAGCTTGAGGGGTGTTGGGGGCCCGGCCTCCGAAAAACTGTTTTTT
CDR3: CASSLRGVGGPASEKLFF

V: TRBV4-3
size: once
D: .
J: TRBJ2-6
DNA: TGCGCCAGCAGCCACGATCAACAGGGATCCTCTGGGGCCAACGTCCTGACTTTC
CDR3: CASSHDQQGSSGANVLTF

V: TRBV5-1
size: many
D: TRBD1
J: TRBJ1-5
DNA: TGCGCCAGCAGCTTGAACAGGGGGCGCGACGGCAATCAGCCCCAGCATTTT
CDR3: CASSLNRGRDGNQPQHF

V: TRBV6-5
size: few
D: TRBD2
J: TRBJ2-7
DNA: TGTGCCAGCAGAGCTAGCGGGGGCCCCCCCTACGAGCAGTACTTC
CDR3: CASRASGGPPYEQYF

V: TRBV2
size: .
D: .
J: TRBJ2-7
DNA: TGTGCCAGCAGTGTTGGGGCTTACGAGCAGTACTTC
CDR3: CASSVGAYEQYF

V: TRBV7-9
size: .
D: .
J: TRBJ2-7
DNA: TGTGCCAGCAGCTTAGCCCTAACCCCTGAGAAGCAGTACTTC
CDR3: CASSLALTPEKQYF

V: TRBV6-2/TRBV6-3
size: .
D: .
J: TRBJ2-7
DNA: TGTGCCAGCAGTGGAGGGAGCTCCTACGAGCAGTACTTC
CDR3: CASSGGSSYEQYF

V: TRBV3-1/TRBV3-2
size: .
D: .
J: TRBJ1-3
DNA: TGTGCCACCTCCTCCCGAAACACCATATATTTT
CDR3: CATSSRNTIYF

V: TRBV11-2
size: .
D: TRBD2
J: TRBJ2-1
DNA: TGTGCCAGCAGCTTCGCGGGAGGAACAAATGAGCAGTTCTTC
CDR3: CASSFAGGTNEQFF

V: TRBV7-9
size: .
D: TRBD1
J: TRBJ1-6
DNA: TGTGCCAGCAGCTTAGTACAGGGGACAACCTATAATTCACCCCTCCACTTT
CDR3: CASSLVQGTTYNSPLHF

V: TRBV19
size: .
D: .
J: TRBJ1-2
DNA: TGTGCCAGTAGTATCGAAGGGGAAGGCGGCTACACCTTC
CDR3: CASSIEGEGGYTF

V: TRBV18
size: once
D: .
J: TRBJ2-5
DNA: TGTGCCAGCTCACCACCAGGGGGGCGGAAGACCCAGTACTTC
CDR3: CASSPPGGRKTQYF

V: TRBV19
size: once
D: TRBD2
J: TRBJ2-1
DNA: TGTGCCAGTAGTAGCGGGGGGAGCTCCTACAATGAGCAGTTCTTC
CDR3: CASSSGGSSYNEQFF

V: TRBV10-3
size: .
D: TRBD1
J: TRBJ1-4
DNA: TGTGCCACAGGCGGGAGGGGGACAGGAGGTGAAAAACTGTTTTTT
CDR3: CATGGRGTGGEKLFF